These 21 T cell receptor beta chains originate from one sample sequenced in a study of blood T cell repertoires in COVID-19. TCRdb's copy holds only in-frame clones and misses some; the assay was immunoSEQ multiplex PCR. The sample yields over 150,000 clones, around 85% seen once. The sample was peripheral blood. The source is a woman in her forties or fifties with acute or convalescent COVID-19.

The rearrangement uses TRBV5-1 and TRBJ2-2; 11 bases fit TRBD2. The CDR3 is 15 amino acids. V shed 2 bases, J shed 6 bases, and the junction held 3 bases outside the gene matches. Per the germline V gene, CDR1 is SGHRS and CDR2 is YFSETQ. The CDR3 bases are TGCGCCAGCAGCTTATCACTAGCGGGGGCCGGGGAGCTGTTTTTT. Residues: CASSLSLAGAGELFF.

This clone was found a few times. The chain links TRBV3-1 (or the pseudogene TRBV3-2) to TRBJ2-1; 14 bases line up with TRBD2. V gave up 4 bases and J gave up 6 bases; unmatched junction bases: 5. Germline V gene lookup returns CDR1 LGHDT and CDR2 YNNKEL (reference sequence). The CDR3 totals 16 residues. The CDR3 nucleotides read TGTGCCAGCAGCCGCGGACTAGCGGGAGGAGTCAATGAGCAGTTCTTC. Protein product: CASSRGLAGGVNEQFF.

The rearrangement uses TRBV21-1 and TRBJ2-2; TRBD1, the table's D call, lacks a check against the DNA. TRBV21-1 is reported as a pseudogene. This CDR3 is 14 amino acids long. Here the CDR3 reads CASSCGQVGGELFF. CDR3 nucleotide sequence: TGTGCCAGCAGCTGCGGACAGGTGGGCGGGGAGCTGTTTTTT.

The chain has TRBV5-5 and TRBJ1-3; a weak D match, TRBD1 (5 bases). The V and J ends lost 0 bases and 4 bases respectively, with 11 bases between them. The CDR3 is made up of 15 amino acids. The V gene's germline CDR1 is SGHKS and CDR2 YYEKEE (reference sequence). Written as DNA, the CDR3 is TGTGCCAGCAGCTTGGACATCGCAGGGGGAAACACCATATATTTT. This sequence encodes CASSLDIAGGNTIYF. Using reference TRBV5-5 and TRBJ1-3 for the parts outside the CDR3, the full variable domain is DAGVTQSPTHLIKTRGQQVTLRCSPISGHKSVSWYQQVLGQGPQFIFQYYEKEERGRGNFPDRFSARQFPNYSSELNVNALLLGDSALYLCASSLDIAGGNTIYFGEGSWLTVV.

The chain has TRBV27 and TRBJ2-3; 8 nucleotides agree with TRBD2. The germline V gene has CDR1 MNHEY and CDR2 SMNVEV (reference sequence). Unmatched junction bases numbered 12, after V lost 4 bases and J lost 6 bases. The CDR3 sequence is 16 residues long. The CDR3 here is CASSSSGSRFFDTQYF. The CDR3, as DNA: TGTGCCAGCAGTTCCAGCGGGAGTAGGTTTTTTGATACGCAGTATTTT.

The chain has TRBV13 and TRBJ2-7, with 9 bases matching TRBD1. The CDR3 consists of 14 residues. The germline gives CDR1 PRHDT, CDR2 FYEKMQ (reference sequence). The V segment lost 4 bases and the J segment 3 bases; nucleotides outside the gene matches: 4. CDR3 region: CASSSQGAYYEQYF. CDR3 bases: TGTGCCAGCAGCTCACAGGGGGCCTACTACGAGCAGTACTTC.

The chain combines TRBV9 with TRBJ2-2; TRBD1 might be the D (6 bases). CDR3 size: 15 residues. Germline CDR1 reads SGDLS; CDR2 reads YYNGEE. V was pared by 4 bases and J by 1 base, with 11 bases between. Here the CDR3 DNA reads TGTGCCAGCAGCCTAAGGGGACAGAACACCGGGGAGCTGTTTTTT. Its protein is CASSLRGQNTGELFF.

This sequence joins TRBV30 and TRBJ1-1, with TRBD1 as a possible D gene (5 bases). Trimming cost V 2 bases and J 8 bases, with 15 bases left between them. CDR1 is GTSNPN and CDR2 is SVGIG in the germline V gene (reference sequence). CDR3 length: 13 amino acids. Here the CDR3 DNA reads TGTGCCTGGAGTCGCCGGGGCGCGGGGGAAGCTTTCTTT. The encoded protein is CAWSRRGAGEAFF. The variable domain in full, completed from reference TRBV30 and TRBJ1-1, reads SQTIHQWPATLVQPVGSPLSLECTVEGTSNPNLYWYRQAAGRGLQLLFYSVGIGQISSEVPQNLSASRPQDRQFILSSKKLLLSDSGFYLCAWSRRGAGEAFFGQGTRLTVV.

The CDR3 nucleotides are TGTGCCAGCCAAAGGGACAGGGCAACTGAAGCTTTCTTT. Protein product: CASQRDRATEAFF. The rearrangement uses TRBV9 and TRBJ1-1, with 9 positions matching TRBD1. V lost 7 bases and J lost 5; bases outside the gene matches: 6. Germline loops: CDR1 SGDLS, CDR2 YYNGEE. The CDR3 consists of 13 residues.

This clone turned up a few times. The rearrangement links TRBV7-2 to TRBJ2-1; TRBD2 matches 10 bases. Germline V CDR1 and CDR2: SGHTA, FQGNSA. The CDR3 is 18 amino acids. J was trimmed by 0 bases and V by 2 bases; bases with no gene match: 7. CDR3 residues: CASSLIAGGPSSYNEQFF. The DNA for the CDR3 is TGTGCCAGCAGCTTAATAGCGGGAGGTCCGAGCTCCTACAATGAGCAGTTCTTC.

The chain recombines TRBV23-1 with TRBJ2-7; perhaps TRBD2 as D (5 bases). TRBV23-1 is known as an ORF, though its function is uncertain. This CDR3 has 15 amino acids. The germline V and J ends were trimmed by 4 bases and 0 bases, with 13 bases remaining between them. The CDR3 DNA follows: TGCGCCAGCAGTCGAGACACAGAGGGCTCCTACGAGCAGTACTTC. This translates into CASSRDTEGSYEQYF.

The J gene is TRBJ1-5, the V gene TRBV5-5; D is unresolved. Between the trimmed V and J ends, which lost 4 bases and 2 bases, there was a span of 19 bases. This CDR3 comprises 17 residues. CDR1 is SGHKS and CDR2 is YYEKEE in the germline V gene (reference sequence). The CDR3 coding sequence is TGTGCCAGCAGCCCGGGTATGCGGGTTGTCGGCAATCAGCCCCAGCATTTT. Encoded protein: CASSPGMRVVGNQPQHF.

In this sample, this clone turned up a few times. The V and J genes are TRBV4-2 and TRBJ1-2; TRBD1 aligns across 8 bases. This CDR3 spans 14 amino acids. The germline gives CDR1 LGHNA, CDR2 YNFKEQ. Losses at the gene ends were 0 bases for V and 5 bases for J; bases not matched to a gene: 2. The CDR3 spells CASSQDGTGYGYTF. As DNA, the CDR3 is TGTGCCAGCAGCCAAGACGGGACAGGATATGGCTACACCTTC.

This CDR3 reads CASTRGQDLSEVQYF. The CDR3, as DNA: TGTGCCAGCACCAGGGGACAGGATCTTTCCGAGGTGCAGTACTTC. The V gene is TRBV7-6, the J gene TRBJ2-7; 8 bases agree with TRBD1. The germline CDR1 and CDR2 sequences are SGHVS and FNYEAQ. With 7 bases clipped from V and 9 bases from J, the junction kept 17 bases outside the gene matches. The CDR3 contains 15 residues.

The V gene is TRBV7-2, the J gene TRBJ1-1; possible D gene TRBD1, 5 bases. V dropped 0 bases and J dropped 3 bases, with 11 bases sitting between them. The CDR3 spans 15 residues. The V gene's germline CDR1 is SGHTA and CDR2 FQGNSA. This CDR3 is CASSLAAGKYTEAFF. CDR3 nucleotide sequence: TGTGCCAGCAGCTTAGCGGCAGGGAAATACACTGAAGCTTTCTTT.

V and J are TRBV5-4 and TRBJ1-3; no clear D gene. This CDR3 contains 13 residues. The germline V and J ends were trimmed by 0 bases and 8 bases, with 9 bases remaining between them. Germline lookup yields CDR1 SGHNT and CDR2 YYREEE (reference sequence). The CDR3 region has the DNA TGTGCCAGCAGCTTGGTCTGGAGTGACACCATATATTTT. This encodes CASSLVWSDTIYF. The entire variable domain, with the rest obtained from reference TRBV5-4 and TRBJ1-3, is as follows: ETGVTQSPTHLIKTRGQQVTLRCSSQSGHNTVSWYQQALGQGPQFIFQYYREEENGRGNFPPRFSGLQFPNYSSELNVNALELDDSALYLCASSLVWSDTIYFGEGSWLTVV.

V usage is TRBV15 and J usage is TRBJ2-7; the match to TRBD1 covers 7 bases. Trimming at V came to 0 bases and at J to 5 bases, leaving 4 bases not matched to a gene. This CDR3 region has 14 residues. CDR1 LNHNV and CDR2 YYDKDF come from the germline V gene (reference sequence). The chain's CDR3 is CATSRDKGAHEQYF. In DNA form, the CDR3 reads TGTGCCACCAGCAGAGATAAGGGGGCCCACGAGCAGTACTTC.

The CDR3 here is CATSPPRLADLTDTQYF. As DNA, the CDR3 is TGTGCCACCAGCCCCCCTCGGCTAGCGGATCTCACAGATACGCAGTATTTT. The rearrangement joins TRBV15 to TRBJ2-3; 7 nucleotides align to TRBD2. The CDR3 runs to 17 residues. V shed 5 bases and J 2 bases; nucleotides not matched to a gene: 13. The germline V gene encodes CDR1 LNHNV and CDR2 YYDKDF (reference sequence).

The genes are TRBV13 and TRBJ1-2, with D tentatively TRBD1 (5 bases). The CDR3 totals 15 residues. Germline V gene lookup returns CDR1 PRHDT and CDR2 FYEKMQ (reference sequence). V was shortened by 3 bases and J by 4 bases, with 15 bases between the two germline ends. CDR3 sequence reads: CASSFGMSGGYGYTF. CDR3 coding DNA: TGTGCCAGCAGCTTCGGTATGTCCGGGGGCTATGGCTACACCTTC.

The chain employs TRBV20-1 and TRBJ1-5; D is unresolved. From germline, CDR1 is DFQATT and CDR2 SNEGSKA (reference sequence). The V end lost 3 bases, the J end lost 6 bases, and 9 bases lay between the germline ends. This CDR3 comprises 12 residues. As DNA, the CDR3 is TGCAGTGCTAGTGCGGGTACTCAGCCCCAGCATTTT. It encodes CSASAGTQPQHF.

V usage is TRBV18 and J usage is TRBJ1-1; 9 bases align to TRBD1. The CDR3 is 14 residues long. Per germline, CDR1 KGHSH and CDR2 LQKENI. Trimming took 3 bases from V and 10 from J; bases not matched to a gene: 9. The CDR3 DNA follows: TGTGCCAGCTCACCTTTATCCGACAGGGGGGGAGCTTTCTTT. This translates into CASSPLSDRGGAFF.